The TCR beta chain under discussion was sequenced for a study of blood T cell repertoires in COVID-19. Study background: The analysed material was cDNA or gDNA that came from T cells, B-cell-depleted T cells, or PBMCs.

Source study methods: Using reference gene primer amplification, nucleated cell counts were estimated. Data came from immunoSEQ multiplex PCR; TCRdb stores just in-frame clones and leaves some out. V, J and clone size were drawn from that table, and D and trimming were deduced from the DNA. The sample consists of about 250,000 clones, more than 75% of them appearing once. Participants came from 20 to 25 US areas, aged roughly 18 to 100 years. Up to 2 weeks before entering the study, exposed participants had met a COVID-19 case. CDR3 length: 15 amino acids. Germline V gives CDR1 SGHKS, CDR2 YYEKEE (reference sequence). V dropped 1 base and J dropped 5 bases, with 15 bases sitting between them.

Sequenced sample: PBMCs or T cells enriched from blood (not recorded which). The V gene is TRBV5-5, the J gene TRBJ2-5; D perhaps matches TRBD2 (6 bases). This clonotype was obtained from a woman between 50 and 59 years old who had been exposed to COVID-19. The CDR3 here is CASSLSRLARETQYF. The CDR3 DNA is TGTGCCAGCAGCTTGAGTAGGCTAGCGAGGGAGACCCAGTACTTC. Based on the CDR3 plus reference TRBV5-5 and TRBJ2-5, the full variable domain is DAGVTQSPTHLIKTRGQQVTLRCSPISGHKSVSWYQQVLGQGPQFIFQYYEKEERGRGNFPDRFSARQFPNYSSELNVNALLLGDSALYLCASSLSRLARETQYFGPGTRLLVL.